The clone carrying this TCR beta chain was detected a few times. The data stem from a study of blood T cell repertoires in COVID-19. Study in general: The United States, Italy and Spain supplied acute and convalescent COVID-19 samples.

Sequencing was performed with immunoSEQ multiplex PCR; in TCRdb, only in-frame clones are kept and a portion is missing. Found here are approximately 130,000 clones, roughly four fifths of them singletons; the top ten hold 10% to 12%. This CDR3 is 13 amino acids long. The V segment lost 7 bases and the J segment 2 bases; nucleotides outside the gene matches: 2. CDR1 is LNHDA and CDR2 is SQIVND in the germline V gene (reference sequence). This chain connects TRBV19 to TRBJ1-3, with TRBD1 matching 7 bases. This TCR came from a human donor in a cohort sampled during active COVID-19. The sequenced sample consisted of peripheral blood. The CDR3 reads CASKDRAGNTIYF. In DNA, the CDR3 is TGTGCCAGTAAAGACAGGGCTGGAAACACCATATATTTT.